A single sample gave rise to the 15 T cell receptor beta chains below, sequenced in a study of shared clonotypes between healthy human individuals. Clones were sequenced by immunoSEQ multiplex PCR, and TCRdb holds only the in-frame ones, with some missing. Of 1,500,000 or so clones listed, approximately 98.5% are singletons. Sequencing was carried out using naive CD4+ T cells sorted from blood. As for subset: CD45RA+ positively selected. These receptors all stem from a man younger than 45 in good health.

The chain uses TRBV9 and TRBJ2-7; 10 bases match TRBD2. The J segment lost 0 bases and the V segment lost 1 base, leaving 7 bases of the junction unmatched. CDR1 SGDLS and CDR2 YYNGEE come from the germline V gene. This CDR3 is built from 17 residues. The CDR3 loop reads CASSVRPSGSSSYEQYF. The CDR3 region has the DNA TGTGCCAGCAGCGTACGGCCTAGCGGGAGCTCCTCCTACGAGCAGTACTTC.

The chain recombines TRBV6-1 with TRBJ2-7; weak D call: TRBD1 (6 bases). The ends were cut back, 1 base at V and 4 bases at J, with 11 bases in the middle. This CDR3 region has 14 residues. Germline-derived CDR1 and CDR2 are MNHNS and SASEGT. This CDR3 reads CASSEVGTTYEQYF. DNA for the CDR3: TGTGCCAGCAGTGAAGTGGGGACAACGTACGAGCAGTACTTC.

This chain uses TRBV18 with TRBJ2-7; 7 bases map to TRBD1. Germline V CDR1 and CDR2: KGHSH, LQKENI. The trim removed 9 bases at V and 4 bases at J, leaving 6 bases unmatched. The CDR3 contains 12 residues. CDR3 in DNA: TGTGCCAGTCAGGGGGAGAGGTACGAGCAGTACTTC. It codes for CASQGERYEQYF.

The chain has TRBV19 and TRBJ2-5; TRBD2 might be the D (7 bases). This CDR3 is 15 amino acids long. V lost 3 bases, J lost 5 bases, and 16 bases lay in between. Per germline, CDR1 LNHDA and CDR2 SQIVND (reference sequence). The CDR3 sequence is CASSMGAGEYETQYF. In nucleotides, the CDR3 is TGTGCCAGTAGTATGGGGGCGGGAGAATATGAGACCCAGTACTTC.

The V gene is TRBV6-1, the J gene TRBJ2-2; D is possibly TRBD1 (6 bases). Trimming removed 8 bases from V and 3 bases from J, with 13 bases in between. The germline gives CDR1 MNHNS, CDR2 SASEGT. This CDR3 is 14 amino acids long. The CDR3 region is CASRWTVDTGELFF. CDR3 DNA sequence: TGTGCCAGCCGATGGACAGTCGACACCGGGGAGCTGTTTTTT.

V and J are TRBV5-4 and TRBJ2-4, with a possible D match to TRBD1 (7 bases). Germline V gene lookup returns CDR1 SGHNT and CDR2 YYREEE (reference sequence). The CDR3 length is 14 residues. Trimming pared 4 bases from V and 5 bases from J, leaving 13 bases between. CDR3 sequence (DNA): TGTGCCAGCAGCAAGGGACAGCGGGAAAACATTCAGTACTTC. It encodes CASSKGQRENIQYF. Full variable domain (rest looked up from reference TRBV5-4 and TRBJ2-4): ETGVTQSPTHLIKTRGQQVTLRCSSQSGHNTVSWYQQALGQGPQFIFQYYREEENGRGNFPPRFSGLQFPNYSSELNVNALELDDSALYLCASSKGQRENIQYFGAGTRLSVL.

The chain joins TRBV28 to TRBJ2-7, with 13 bases that match TRBD2. This CDR3 contains 17 residues. With 6 bases clipped from V and 0 bases from J, the junction kept 8 bases outside the gene matches. Germline V gene data show CDR1 as MDHEN and CDR2 as SYDVKM. CDR3 DNA: TGTGCCAGCAGAATCTCCGGGACTAGCGGGGCCTCCTACGAGCAGTACTTC. It encodes CASRISGTSGASYEQYF.

This sequence joins TRBV5-1 and TRBJ1-5; D might be TRBD1 (5 bases). This CDR3 comprises 16 residues. Germline assignment: CDR1 SGHRS and CDR2 YFSETQ. Trimming took 0 bases from V and 3 from J, leaving 13 bases between them. CDR3 protein: CASSLDPAGLNQPQHF. DNA for the CDR3: TGCGCCAGCAGCTTGGATCCCGCGGGACTCAATCAGCCCCAGCATTTT. Full variable domain (rest looked up from reference TRBV5-1 and TRBJ1-5): KAGVTQTPRYLIKTRGQQVTLSCSPISGHRSVSWYQQTPGQGLQFLFEYFSETQRNKGNFPGRFSGRQFSNSRSEMNVSTLELGDSALYLCASSLDPAGLNQPQHFGDGTRLSIL.

The chain recombines TRBV9 with TRBJ2-3; perhaps TRBD2 as D (5 bases). V was shortened by 3 bases and J by 2 bases, with 13 bases between the two germline ends. The CDR3 consists of 15 residues. Germline V gene data show CDR1 as SGDLS and CDR2 as YYNGEE. CDR3 sequence: CASSADFPPTDTQYF. DNA for the CDR3: TGTGCCAGCAGCGCGGACTTTCCCCCCACAGATACGCAGTATTTT.

The V gene is TRBV11-2, the J gene TRBJ2-2; D is perhaps TRBD1 or TRBD2 (5 bases each). Germline V gene data show CDR1 as SGHAT and CDR2 as FQNNGV. Trimming removed 5 bases at V and 2 bases at J, with 12 bases between. This CDR3 comprises 15 residues. The CDR3 is CASSQLRGNTGELFF. The CDR3 nucleotides read TGTGCCAGCAGCCAACTACGGGGCAACACCGGGGAGCTGTTTTTT.

This clone occurred a few times. This same CDR3 is encoded by further DNA sequences in the sample. This sequence joins TRBV9 and TRBJ2-2; D unresolved. CDR1 and CDR2 from the germline V gene are SGDLS and YYNGEE. This CDR3 contains 13 residues. Trimming cost V 0 bases and J 4 bases, with 4 bases left between them. The CDR3 spells CASSVGATGELFF. The CDR3 DNA is TGTGCCAGCAGCGTAGGGGCCACCGGGGAGCTGTTTTTT.

The genes are TRBV2 and TRBJ2-7; D gene ambiguous. The CDR3 length is 14 residues. Trimming removed 1 base from V and 6 bases from J, with 13 bases in between. The V gene's germline CDR1 is SNHLY and CDR2 FYNNEI. CDR3 sequence reads: CASSEVGFKREQYF. The CDR3 DNA reads as TGTGCCAGCAGTGAAGTGGGGTTTAAGCGCGAGCAGTACTTC.

The rearrangement joins TRBV30 to TRBJ2-3; a possible D gene is TRBD2 (5 bases). Trimming took 2 bases from V and 4 from J, leaving 10 bases between them. Germline-derived CDR1 and CDR2 are GTSNPN and SVGIG (reference sequence). The CDR3 spans 13 residues. The DNA of the CDR3 is TGTGCCTGGAGTCCTCTAGCCCCAGATACGCAGTATTTT. Encoded protein: CAWSPLAPDTQYF.

The chain joins TRBV4-1 to TRBJ2-7, with 7 positions matching TRBD1. After removal of 4 bases from V and 0 bases from J, the junction contained 12 bases not matched to a gene. Per germline, CDR1 MGHRA and CDR2 YSYEKL. This CDR3 comprises 17 residues. CDR3 region: CASSPERGPGGSYEQYF. The CDR3 bases are TGCGCCAGCAGCCCCGAAAGGGGGCCAGGGGGCTCCTACGAGCAGTACTTC.

The V and J genes are TRBV2 and TRBJ2-1; D may be TRBD2 (5 bases). Trimming took 7 bases from V and 0 from J, leaving 13 bases between them. Germline-derived CDR1 and CDR2 are SNHLY and FYNNEI. The CDR3 has 15 amino acids. The CDR3 spells CASTPDWSSYNEQFF. In DNA, the CDR3 is TGTGCCAGCACCCCGGACTGGAGCTCCTACAATGAGCAGTTCTTC.